These 2 T cell receptor beta chains came from one sample sequenced in a study of molecular identifiers for immune sequencing clone quantification. TCRdb used MiXCR to reprocess the PCR reads, holding one entry per CDR3 protein. The sample includes fewer than 350,000 distinct CDR3 sequences, around 21% of them seen just once. The material sequenced was naive CD8+ T cells from blood, with Jurkat cell RNA spiked in. Subset meaning: FACS-sorted CD8+CD4-CCR7+CD45RA+ naive T cells. These receptors all come from a human donor in good health. Some libraries in this study had Jurkat cell RNA spiked in.

This clonotype was seen at least ten times. The rearrangement links TRBV30 to TRBJ2-7; D is possibly TRBD2 (6 bases). Between the trimmed V and J ends, which lost 0 bases and 0 bases, there was a span of 12 bases. The CDR3 length is 15 residues. Germline CDR1 is GTSNPN and CDR2 is SVGIG (reference sequence). CDR3 sequence (DNA): TGTGCCTGGAGTGTACCACGGGGGAACTCCTACGAGCAGTACTTC. Amino acids: CAWSVPRGNSYEQYF.

This clonotype was detected ten times or more. The chain is built from TRBV12-3 or TRBV12-4 and TRBJ1-5; TRBD1 is a possible D gene (5 bases). This CDR3 is 15 amino acids long. V was shortened by 5 bases and J by 0 bases, with 11 bases between the two germline ends. In DNA form, the CDR3 reads TGTGCCAGCAGTCCCGGACACAATAGCAATCAGCCCCAGCATTTT. Protein sequence: CASSPGHNSNQPQHF.